The entry below describes one T cell receptor beta chain. Which antigen it targets is not known. Nothing much larger sits one base from this clone, and base qualities are not available. This specimen belongs to a study of T cell repertoires in cytomegalovirus infection (dated by TCRdb to between 2019 and 2020). Turning to the overall study: Peptide stimulations targeted recently identified HLA-C-restricted CMV epitopes, whose presentation resists viral immunomodulation, together with well-studied HLA-B-restricted epitopes. Because public TCR beta signatures pointed to carriage of CMV infection together with the matching HLA type, the HLA type of each donor mattered for the analysis. General study outcomes and caveats: Cumulative frequency of public TCR beta family members discriminated carriers of CMV infection plus the relevant HLA type in this cohort and an independent approximately 400-donor cohort. The ex vivo response was dominated by HLA-C-restricted CMV-specific TCR beta clonotypes, which also provided the single most frequent clonotype in two of eight donors.

For sequencing, an Illumina HiSeq 1500 was employed. In TCRdb, the public reads were trimmed at Q25 with fastp and aligned with MiXCR, with productive beta chains retained. Every entry covers one CDR3 protein and lists the most common genes and DNA from its rows. The sample table contains 700,000 to 900,000 distinct CDR3 sequences; only one count was recorded for just under 30% of them. Jointly, the top ten make up under 15% of the sample. The treatment or condition label, as the study defines it: in vitro stimulation with specific CMV peptide epitopes to enrich CMV-specific T cells. Sequencing was performed on cultured CD8+ T cells from PBMCs, taken from culture after CMV antigen stimulation. This TCR was sampled from a human donor in good health (CMV status not recorded). Some clones in this sample may be carry-over from other donors' samples.

Here is the DNA: TGCAGCGTAAGCCGACAGGGGGCGGGCAATGAGCAGTTCTTC. It is translated as CSVSRQGAGNEQFF. The chain uses TRBV29-1 and TRBJ2-1; 10 junctional bases match TRBD1. V and J are trimmed by 6 bases and 6 bases, and the gene matches miss 8 bases of the junction. The germline V gene gives CDR1 as SQVTM and CDR2 as ANQGSEA. There are 14 amino acids in the CDR3, from cysteine to phenylalanine inclusive. CDR3 DNA is the only sequence kept; it has 42 bases, read in frame from the first base.